These T cell receptor beta chains were read from a single sample in a study of blood T cell repertoires in COVID-19. Produced via immunoSEQ multiplex PCR; TCRdb's table is partial and in-frame only. This sample yields 200,000 to 250,000 clones, of which roughly nine tenths are seen a single time; roughly 3.3% belongs to the top ten. Sequencing used PBMCs or T cells enriched from blood (not recorded which). Receptor source: a woman aged 45-60 years in a cohort exposed to, infected with or recovered from COVID-19 (not recorded which). Both conserved end residues are part of each CDR3. Fields, in order: J gene, V gene, clone size, D gene, CDR3 protein, CDR3 DNA. D genes are given only for firm matches. A clone size is listed for some rows: how often the clone was seen (once, few, many), or a class if it is expanded.

TRBJ2-1,TRBV5-4,.,TRBD2,CASSLSVSGDNEQFF,TGTGCCAGCAGCTTAAGTGTTAGCGGGGACAATGAGCAGTTCTTC
TRBJ1-5,TRBV7-2,.,.,CASSLAGVGQPQHF,TGTGCCAGCAGCTTAGCAGGGGTGGGGCAGCCCCAGCATTTT
TRBJ1-5,TRBV4-3,.,.,CASSQSLGVGQPQHF,TGCGCCAGCAGCCAATCCCTAGGGGTCGGTCAGCCCCAGCATTTT
TRBJ1-4,TRBV3-1/TRBV3-2,.,.,CASSQEQKLFF,TGTGCCAGCAGCCAGGAACAGAAACTGTTTTTT
TRBJ1-1,TRBV28,.,.,CASSGGKWGTEAFF,TGTGCCAGCAGCGGAGGGAAATGGGGCACTGAAGCTTTCTTT
TRBJ2-3,TRBV18,.,TRBD1,CASSPRTGRLDTQYF,TGTGCCAGCTCACCGCGGACAGGGAGGCTAGATACGCAGTATTTT
TRBJ1-1,TRBV7-2,once,.,CASSLGQNTEAFF,TGTGCCAGCAGCTTAGGACAGAACACTGAAGCTTTCTTT
TRBJ2-5,TRBV15,.,.,CATSRGPGTQETQYF,TGTGCCACCAGCAGAGGTCCGGGTACCCAAGAGACCCAGTACTTC
TRBJ1-4,TRBV3-1/TRBV3-2,.,.,CASSQAGASTNEKLFF,TGTGCCAGCAGCCAAGCTGGAGCATCAACTAATGAAAAACTGTTTTTT
TRBJ2-1,TRBV29-1,.,.,CSVTSISYNEQFF,TGCAGCGTCACCAGTATCTCCTACAATGAGCAGTTCTTC
TRBJ2-7,TRBV5-1,.,TRBD2,CASSSVGLDEQYF,TGCGCCAGCAGCAGTGTGGGACTAGACGAGCAGTACTTC
TRBJ1-1,TRBV5-1,.,.,CASSPAGTRNTEAFF,TGCGCCAGCAGCCCCGCCGGGACACGGAACACTGAAGCTTTCTTT
TRBJ1-2,TRBV20-1,.,.,CSASLRGSYGYTF,TGCAGTGCTAGTCTCAGGGGTAGCTATGGCTACACCTTC
TRBJ1-1,TRBV5-1,.,.,CASSTSGVTEAFF,TGCGCCAGCAGCACCTCAGGGGTGACTGAAGCTTTCTTT
TRBJ2-3,TRBV5-1,.,TRBD2,CASSPIAGGSTDTQYF,TGCGCCAGCAGCCCGATAGCGGGGGGATCCACAGATACGCAGTATTTT
TRBJ2-3,TRBV4-2,.,TRBD2,CASSQGLEGLAVTDTQYF,TGTGCCAGCAGCCAAGGTTTAGAGGGACTAGCGGTAACAGATACGCAGTATTTT
TRBJ2-3,TRBV6-5,.,.,CASSYAGERTDTQYF,TGTGCCAGCAGTTACGCAGGGGAGCGGACAGATACGCAGTATTTT